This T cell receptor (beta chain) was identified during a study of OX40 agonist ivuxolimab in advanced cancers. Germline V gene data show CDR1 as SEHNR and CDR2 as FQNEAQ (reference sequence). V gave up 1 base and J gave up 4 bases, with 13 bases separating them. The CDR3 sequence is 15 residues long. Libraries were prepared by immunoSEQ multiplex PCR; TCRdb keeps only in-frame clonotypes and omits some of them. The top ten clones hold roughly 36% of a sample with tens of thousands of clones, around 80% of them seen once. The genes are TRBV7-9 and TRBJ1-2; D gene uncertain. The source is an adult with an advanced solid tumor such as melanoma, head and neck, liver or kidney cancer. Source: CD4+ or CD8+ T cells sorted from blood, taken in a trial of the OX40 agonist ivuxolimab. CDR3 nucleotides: TGTGCCAGCAGCTTAGGGGCCTTGGGCCTCTATGGCTACACCTTC. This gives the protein CASSLGALGLYGYTF.